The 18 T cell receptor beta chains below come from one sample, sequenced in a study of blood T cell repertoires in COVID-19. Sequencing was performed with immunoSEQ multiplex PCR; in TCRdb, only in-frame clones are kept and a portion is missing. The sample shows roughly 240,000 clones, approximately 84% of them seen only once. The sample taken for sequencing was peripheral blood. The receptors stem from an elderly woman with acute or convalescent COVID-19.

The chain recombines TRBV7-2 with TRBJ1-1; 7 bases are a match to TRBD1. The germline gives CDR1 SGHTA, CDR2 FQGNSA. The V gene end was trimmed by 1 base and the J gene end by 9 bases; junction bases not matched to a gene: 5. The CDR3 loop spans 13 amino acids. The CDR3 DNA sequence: TGTGCCAGCAGCTTAGAGGGGGCTTGGAAAGCTTTCTTT. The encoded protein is CASSLEGAWKAFF.

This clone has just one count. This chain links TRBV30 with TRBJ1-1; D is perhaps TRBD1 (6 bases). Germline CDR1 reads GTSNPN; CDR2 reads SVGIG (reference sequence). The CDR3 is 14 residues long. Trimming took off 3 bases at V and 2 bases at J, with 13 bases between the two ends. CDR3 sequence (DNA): TGTGCCTGGAGAGCAACAGGGATCAACACTGAAGCTTTCTTT. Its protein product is CAWRATGINTEAFF.

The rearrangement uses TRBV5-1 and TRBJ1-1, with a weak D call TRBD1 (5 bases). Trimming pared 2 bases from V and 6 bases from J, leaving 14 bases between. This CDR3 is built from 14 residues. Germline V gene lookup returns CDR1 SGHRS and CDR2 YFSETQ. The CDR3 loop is CASSFYQGLAEAFF. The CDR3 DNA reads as TGCGCCAGCAGCTTTTACCAGGGTCTCGCTGAAGCTTTCTTT.

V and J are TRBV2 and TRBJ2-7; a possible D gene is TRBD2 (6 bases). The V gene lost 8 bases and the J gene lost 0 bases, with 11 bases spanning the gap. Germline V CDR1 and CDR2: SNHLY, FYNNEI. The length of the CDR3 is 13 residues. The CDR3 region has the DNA TGTGCCAGCCATAGGGACTCCTCCTACGAGCAGTACTTC. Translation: CASHRDSSYEQYF.

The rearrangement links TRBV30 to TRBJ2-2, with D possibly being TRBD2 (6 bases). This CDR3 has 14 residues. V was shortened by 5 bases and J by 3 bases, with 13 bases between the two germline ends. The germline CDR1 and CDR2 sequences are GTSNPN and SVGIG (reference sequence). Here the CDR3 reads CAWSRDFYTGELFF. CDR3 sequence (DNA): TGTGCCTGGTCCCGGGACTTTTACACCGGGGAGCTGTTTTTT.

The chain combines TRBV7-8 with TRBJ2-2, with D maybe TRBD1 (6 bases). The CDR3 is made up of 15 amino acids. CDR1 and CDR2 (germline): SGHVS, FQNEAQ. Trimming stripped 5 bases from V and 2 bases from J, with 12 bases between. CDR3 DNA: TGTGCCAGCAGCCCCGACAGGCTAAACACCGGGGAGCTGTTTTTT. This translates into CASSPDRLNTGELFF. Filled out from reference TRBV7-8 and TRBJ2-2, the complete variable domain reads GAGVSQSPRYKVAKRGQDVALRCDPISGHVSLFWYQQALGQGPEFLTYFQNEAQLDKSGLPSDRFFAERPEGSVSTLKIQRTQQEDSAVYLCASSPDRLNTGELFFGEGSRLTVL.

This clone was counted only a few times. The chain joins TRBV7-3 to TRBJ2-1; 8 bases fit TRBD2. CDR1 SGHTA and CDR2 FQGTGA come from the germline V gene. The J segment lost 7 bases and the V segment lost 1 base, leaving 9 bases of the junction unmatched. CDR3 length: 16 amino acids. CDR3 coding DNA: TGTGCCAGCAGCTTAAGTACTAGCGGAAACTGGAATGAGCAGTTCTTC. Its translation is CASSLSTSGNWNEQFF.

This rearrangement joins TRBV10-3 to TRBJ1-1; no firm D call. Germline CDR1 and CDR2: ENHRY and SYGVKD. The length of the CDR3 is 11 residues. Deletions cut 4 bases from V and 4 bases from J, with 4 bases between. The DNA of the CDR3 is TGTGCCATCAGTGGTCTCACTGAAGCTTTCTTT. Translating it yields CAISGLTEAFF.

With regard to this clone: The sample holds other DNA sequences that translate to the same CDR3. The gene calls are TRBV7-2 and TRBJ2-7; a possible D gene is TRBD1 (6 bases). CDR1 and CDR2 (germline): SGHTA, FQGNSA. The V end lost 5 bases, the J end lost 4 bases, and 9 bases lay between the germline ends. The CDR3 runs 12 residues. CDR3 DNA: TGTGCCAGCAGCCCGACAGGTTACGAGCAGTACTTC. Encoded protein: CASSPTGYEQYF.

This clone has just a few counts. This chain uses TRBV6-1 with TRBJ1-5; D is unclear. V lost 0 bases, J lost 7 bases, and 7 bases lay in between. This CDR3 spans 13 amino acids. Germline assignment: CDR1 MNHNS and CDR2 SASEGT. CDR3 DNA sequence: TGTGCCAGCAGTGAAGCGGTCCAGCAGCCCCAGCATTTT. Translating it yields CASSEAVQQPQHF.

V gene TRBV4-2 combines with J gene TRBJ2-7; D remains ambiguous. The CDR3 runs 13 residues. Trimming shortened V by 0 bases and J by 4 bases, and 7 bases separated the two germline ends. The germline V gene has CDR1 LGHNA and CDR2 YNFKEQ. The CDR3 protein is CASSQDTRYEQYF. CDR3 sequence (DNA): TGTGCCAGCAGCCAAGATACCAGGTACGAGCAGTACTTC.

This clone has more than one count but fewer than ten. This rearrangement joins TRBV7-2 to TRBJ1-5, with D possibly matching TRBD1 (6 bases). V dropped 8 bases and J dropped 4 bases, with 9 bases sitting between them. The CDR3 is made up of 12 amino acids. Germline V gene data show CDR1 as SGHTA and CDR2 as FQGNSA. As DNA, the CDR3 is TGTGCCAGCGGACAGCTGAATCAGCCCCAGCATTTT. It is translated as CASGQLNQPQHF.

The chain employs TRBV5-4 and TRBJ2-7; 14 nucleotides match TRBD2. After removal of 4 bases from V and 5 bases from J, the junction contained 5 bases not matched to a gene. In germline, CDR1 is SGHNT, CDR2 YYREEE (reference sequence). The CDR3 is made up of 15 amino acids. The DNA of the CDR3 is TGTGCCAGCAGCCGGACTAGCGGGGGGAACGACGAGCAGTACTTC. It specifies CASSRTSGGNDEQYF.

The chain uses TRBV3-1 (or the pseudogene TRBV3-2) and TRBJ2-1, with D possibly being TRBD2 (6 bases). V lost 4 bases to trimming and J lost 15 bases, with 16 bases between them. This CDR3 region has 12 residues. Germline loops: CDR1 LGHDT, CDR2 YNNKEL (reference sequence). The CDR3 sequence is CASSPRDSWPFF. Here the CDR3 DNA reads TGTGCCAGCAGCCCCCGGGACTCTTGGCCGTTCTTC.

CDR3 coding DNA: TGTGCCAGTAGTCAAAACAGGGGGCCGAAGAATCAGCCCCAGCATTTT. This encodes CASSQNRGPKNQPQHF. The chain has TRBV19 and TRBJ1-5; TRBD1 matches at 9 bases. CDR3 size: 16 residues. The V and J ends lost 5 bases and 4 bases, in that order; junction bases with no gene match: 9. CDR1 is LNHDA, CDR2 SQIVND, per germline (reference sequence). Using reference TRBV19 and TRBJ1-5 for the parts outside the CDR3, the full variable domain is DGGITQSPKYLFRKEGQNVTLSCEQNLNHDAMYWYRQDPGQGLRLIYYSQIVNDFQKGDIAEGYSVSREKKESFPLTVTSAQKNPTAFYLCASSQNRGPKNQPQHFGDGTRLSIL.

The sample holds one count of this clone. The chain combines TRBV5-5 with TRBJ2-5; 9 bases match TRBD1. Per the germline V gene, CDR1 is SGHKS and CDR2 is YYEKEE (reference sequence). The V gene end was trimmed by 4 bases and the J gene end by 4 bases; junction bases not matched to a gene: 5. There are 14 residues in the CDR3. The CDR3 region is CASSGTGGAETQYF. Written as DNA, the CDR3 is TGTGCCAGCAGCGGAACAGGGGGCGCAGAGACCCAGTACTTC.

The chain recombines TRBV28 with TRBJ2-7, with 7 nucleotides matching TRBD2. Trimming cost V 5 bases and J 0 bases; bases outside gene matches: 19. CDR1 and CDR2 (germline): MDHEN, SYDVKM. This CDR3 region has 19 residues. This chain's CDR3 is CASSGLRFSAGDFSYEQYF. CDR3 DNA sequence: TGTGCCAGCAGTGGGCTGCGTTTTTCGGCGGGAGATTTCTCCTACGAGCAGTACTTC.

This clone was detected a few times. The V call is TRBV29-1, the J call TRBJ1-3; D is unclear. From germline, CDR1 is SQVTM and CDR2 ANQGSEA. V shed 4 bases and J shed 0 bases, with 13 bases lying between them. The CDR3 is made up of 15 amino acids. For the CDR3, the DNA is TGCAGCGTTGGTGATCCCAGGTCCTCTGGAAACACCATATATTTT. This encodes CSVGDPRSSGNTIYF.